This record concerns one T cell receptor (beta chain) sequence. As yet, its antigen is unknown. 13 Jbeta primers and 60 Vbeta primers were used for the PCR. Assay used: immunoSEQ multiplex PCR; TCRdb lists only in-frame clones, some missing. The table records over 200,000 clones, roughly 82% of them present only once. These data come from a study of cytomegalovirus exposure and HLA in healthy donors. Whole-study context: Within an early data release were tens of millions of unique TCRs drawn from HLA-typed donors.

Overall study findings and caveats: A later analysis linked a missense DCLRE1C variant to TCR beta V- and J-gene trimming. A cluster of highly shared sequence variants was likely a sequencing artifact. A list of approximately 160 TCR beta chains associated with cytomegalovirus was given.

V lost 0 bases to trimming and J lost 4 bases, with 12 bases between them. CDR1 and CDR2 (germline): LNHDA, SQIVND (reference sequence). The CDR3 has 15 amino acids. Sequenced sample: PBMCs. J is TRBJ1-1 and V is TRBV19; D may be TRBD1 (6 bases). The source of this sequence is a man aged 40-50 years in good health and CMV-seropositive. The CDR3 region has the DNA TGTGCCAGTAGTATAGAGAACAGGGCGAGCACTGAAGCTTTCTTT. This gives the protein CASSIENRASTEAFF.